These 2 T cell receptor beta chains share one sample of origin, sequenced in a study of blood T cell repertoires in COVID-19. Clones were sequenced by immunoSEQ multiplex PCR, and TCRdb holds only the in-frame ones, with some missing. The sample contains about 260,000 clones, 75% to 95% of which appear only once. Sequenced sample: peripheral blood. Receptors were obtained from a person aged 18 to 35 with COVID-19, enrolled during active disease.

The CDR3 bases are TGTGCCAGCAGTATCAGGGGAACAGGTGAAGCTTTCTTT. The encoded protein is CASSIRGTGEAFF. J is TRBJ1-1 and V is TRBV27; TRBD1 might be the D (6 bases). Germline CDR1 MNHEY, CDR2 SMNVEV (reference sequence). The CDR3 covers 13 residues. Deletions cut 5 bases from V and 7 bases from J, with 14 bases between.

This rearrangement joins TRBV11-2 to TRBJ1-1; 8 bases match TRBD1. The V and J ends lost 2 bases and 4 bases, in that order; junction bases with no gene match: 9. Germline CDR1 SGHAT, CDR2 FQNNGV. The CDR3 is made up of 16 amino acids. This chain's CDR3 is CASSLLQGEIGTEAFF. CDR3 in DNA: TGTGCCAGCAGCTTACTACAGGGGGAGATTGGCACTGAAGCTTTCTTT.